A selection of T cell receptor beta chains follows, all from one sample in a study of human T cells and chemical hapten exposure. TCRdb ran MiXCR on the RACE reads and lists one entry per CDR3 protein. The data contain over 85,000 distinct CDR3 sequences, under 14% of them singletons. The sample in question was whole blood, obtained in connection with sensitization to the hapten diphenylcyclopropenone (DPC). The receptors here all came from an older woman with alopecia areata. Some clones in this sample may be carry-over from other donors' samples. Each CDR3 is given with its conserved first and last residue. D genes are given only for firm matches. Clone size appears in some rows only: once, few, many, or a class for an expanded clone.

clone_size: .
d_call: TRBD1
cdr3_length: 14
j_call: TRBJ2-7
v_call: TRBV29-1
cdr3_nt: TGCAGCGTTTCGGGACAGGGGGCGTACTACGAGCAGTACTTC
cdr3_aa: CSVSGQGAYYEQYF

clone_size: many
d_call: TRBD1
cdr3_length: 13
j_call: TRBJ1-2
v_call: TRBV14
cdr3_nt: TGTGCCAGCAGACGGACAGGACCCTATGGCTACACCTTC
cdr3_aa: CASRRTGPYGYTF

clone_size: few
d_call: .
cdr3_length: 12
j_call: TRBJ2-7
v_call: TRBV20-1
cdr3_nt: TGCAGTGCCAGGGCCTCTACCTACGAGCAGTACTTC
cdr3_aa: CSARASTYEQYF

clone_size: .
d_call: .
cdr3_length: 15
j_call: TRBJ1-2
v_call: TRBV7-8
cdr3_nt: TGTGCCAGCAGCCCTCGGTTCCCGGACGTGAATGGCTACACCTTC
cdr3_aa: CASSPRFPDVNGYTF

clone_size: many
d_call: .
cdr3_length: 13
j_call: TRBJ2-3
v_call: TRBV10-3
cdr3_nt: TGTGCCGCGAACCTGGAGGGGGCAGATACGCAGTATTTT
cdr3_aa: CAANLEGADTQYF

clone_size: .
d_call: .
cdr3_length: 14
j_call: TRBJ2-2
v_call: TRBV9
cdr3_nt: TGTGCCAGCAGCGTAGGAGCAAGTAACGGGGAGCTGTTTTTT
cdr3_aa: CASSVGASNGELFF

clone_size: few
d_call: TRBD2
cdr3_length: 15
j_call: TRBJ2-4
v_call: TRBV28
cdr3_nt: TGTGCCAGCAGTTCGACTAGCGGCTCCAAAAACATTCAGTACTTC
cdr3_aa: CASSSTSGSKNIQYF

clone_size: many
d_call: TRBD1
cdr3_length: 15
j_call: TRBJ2-1
v_call: TRBV10-3
cdr3_nt: TGTGCCATCAGTGCCCCAGGGACAGGGCTAGGGGAGCAGTTCTTC
cdr3_aa: CAISAPGTGLGEQFF

clone_size: many
d_call: .
cdr3_length: 15
j_call: TRBJ1-5
v_call: TRBV20-1
cdr3_nt: TGCAGTGCTGTGGCAGGGGCCGATCACAATCAGCCCCAGCATTTT
cdr3_aa: CSAVAGADHNQPQHF

clone_size: many
d_call: TRBD1
cdr3_length: 13
j_call: TRBJ2-7
v_call: TRBV7-3
cdr3_nt: TGTGCCAGCAGTCGGGACAGGGGGTCGGAGCAGTACTTC
cdr3_aa: CASSRDRGSEQYF

clone_size: .
d_call: .
cdr3_length: 16
j_call: TRBJ2-3
v_call: TRBV11-2
cdr3_nt: TGTGCCAGCAGCCCACAGCGGGTCGGTTCCACAGATACGCAGTATTTT
cdr3_aa: CASSPQRVGSTDTQYF

clone_size: many
d_call: .
cdr3_length: 12
j_call: TRBJ2-3
v_call: TRBV29-1
cdr3_nt: TGCAGCGCCCACACCCTCGGGGATACGCAGTATTTT
cdr3_aa: CSAHTLGDTQYF

clone_size: many
d_call: TRBD1
cdr3_length: 15
j_call: TRBJ1-2
v_call: TRBV6-5
cdr3_nt: TGTGCCAACAGTCCCACAGGGGGCCGGAGCTATGGCTACACCTTC
cdr3_aa: CANSPTGGRSYGYTF

clone_size: few
d_call: TRBD1
cdr3_length: 16
j_call: TRBJ2-7
v_call: TRBV2
cdr3_nt: TGTGCCAGCAGTCGGGGCAGGGGGCCCAGTCCCTACGAGCAGTACTTC
cdr3_aa: CASSRGRGPSPYEQYF

clone_size: many
d_call: TRBD1
cdr3_length: 16
j_call: TRBJ1-4
v_call: TRBV2
cdr3_nt: TGTGCCAGCAGTCCACGGGACAGGGGCCGGTTTGAAAAACTGTTTTTT
cdr3_aa: CASSPRDRGRFEKLFF

clone_size: .
d_call: .
cdr3_length: 17
j_call: TRBJ2-6
v_call: TRBV12-3/TRBV12-4
cdr3_nt: TGTGCCACCACAGGGACAAGGGGCAACTCCGGGGCCAACGTCCTGACTTTC
cdr3_aa: CATTGTRGNSGANVLTF

clone_size: few
d_call: TRBD1
cdr3_length: 15
j_call: TRBJ1-4
v_call: TRBV30
cdr3_nt: TGTGCCTGGAGTGGGGGACAGGCGACTCATGAAAAACTGTTTTTT
cdr3_aa: CAWSGGQATHEKLFF

clone_size: few
d_call: .
cdr3_length: 11
j_call: TRBJ2-1
v_call: TRBV2
cdr3_nt: TGTGCCAGCAGTGCCCAAGTAGAGCAGTTCTTC
cdr3_aa: CASSAQVEQFF

clone_size: .
d_call: .
cdr3_length: 12
j_call: TRBJ1-1
v_call: TRBV10-2
cdr3_nt: TGCGCCAGCCGAGACGAGGCAGAGCGGGCTTTCTTT
cdr3_aa: CASRDEAERAFF

clone_size: .
d_call: TRBD1
cdr3_length: 14
j_call: TRBJ1-2
v_call: TRBV6-5
cdr3_nt: TGTGCCAGCAGCAGGGACAGGGGAAACTATGGCTACACCTTC
cdr3_aa: CASSRDRGNYGYTF

clone_size: many
d_call: TRBD1
cdr3_length: 17
j_call: TRBJ1-6
v_call: TRBV5-1
cdr3_nt: TGCGCCAGCAGCTTGTACGCGTCGGGACAGGGAATTTTAGCTCTCCACTTT
cdr3_aa: CASSLYASGQGILALHF

clone_size: many
d_call: .
cdr3_length: 14
j_call: TRBJ2-5
v_call: TRBV19
cdr3_nt: TGTGCCAGTAGTTCGGGCAGCAACCAAGAGACCCAGTACTTC
cdr3_aa: CASSSGSNQETQYF

clone_size: .
d_call: TRBD1
cdr3_length: 15
j_call: TRBJ1-2
v_call: TRBV24-1
cdr3_nt: TGTGCCACCAGTGGTCCGGGACAGGTTAACTATGGCTACACCTTC
cdr3_aa: CATSGPGQVNYGYTF

clone_size: .
d_call: .
cdr3_length: 16
j_call: TRBJ1-5
v_call: TRBV7-2
cdr3_nt: TGTGCCAGCAGACTCGGACTATTCGATGGCAATCAGCCCCAGCATTTT
cdr3_aa: CASRLGLFDGNQPQHF

clone_size: .
d_call: .
cdr3_length: 13
j_call: TRBJ1-1
v_call: TRBV2
cdr3_nt: TGTGCCAGCAGTGAGTTAGGGAACACTGAAGCTTTCTTT
cdr3_aa: CASSELGNTEAFF

clone_size: many
d_call: .
cdr3_length: 13
j_call: TRBJ1-1
v_call: TRBV11-1
cdr3_nt: TGTGCCAGCAGCTTAGGACTCAGCACTGAAGCTTTCTTT
cdr3_aa: CASSLGLSTEAFF

clone_size: few
d_call: TRBD1
cdr3_length: 15
j_call: TRBJ2-2
v_call: TRBV6-5
cdr3_nt: TGTGCCAGCAGTCCCGGGACAGGGGGCATCGGGGAGCTGTTTTTT
cdr3_aa: CASSPGTGGIGELFF

clone_size: many
d_call: .
cdr3_length: 13
j_call: TRBJ1-2
v_call: TRBV10-3
cdr3_nt: TGTGCCATCAGTGAGTCCGAGGGGTATGGCTACACCTTC
cdr3_aa: CAISESEGYGYTF

clone_size: many
d_call: .
cdr3_length: 16
j_call: TRBJ1-1
v_call: TRBV18
cdr3_nt: TGTGCCAGCTCACCAGGGATGCCGTCGGGAGGCACTGAAGCTTTCTTT
cdr3_aa: CASSPGMPSGGTEAFF

clone_size: few
d_call: TRBD1
cdr3_length: 15
j_call: TRBJ2-3
v_call: TRBV7-9
cdr3_nt: TGTGCCAGCAGCAAGACAGGGGCTAGCACAGATACGCAGTATTTT
cdr3_aa: CASSKTGASTDTQYF

clone_size: .
d_call: .
cdr3_length: 18
j_call: TRBJ2-6
v_call: TRBV30
cdr3_nt: TGTGCCTGGGACCCCGGCACGGGGTACGGCTCTGGGGCCAACGTCCTGACTTTC
cdr3_aa: CAWDPGTGYGSGANVLTF

clone_size: .
d_call: TRBD1
cdr3_length: 15
j_call: TRBJ1-5
v_call: TRBV20-1
cdr3_nt: TGCAGTGCGCCCAATGGAGGGGGCAAAAATCAGCCCCAGCATTTT
cdr3_aa: CSAPNGGGKNQPQHF

clone_size: few
d_call: .
cdr3_length: 13
j_call: TRBJ1-1
v_call: TRBV5-1
cdr3_nt: TGCGCCAGCAGCTTTTTTGGGGGTGGAGAAGCTTTCTTT
cdr3_aa: CASSFFGGGEAFF

clone_size: few
d_call: .
cdr3_length: 16
j_call: TRBJ2-7
v_call: TRBV7-9
cdr3_nt: TGTGCCAGCAGCTTAGCGACGGGGGGCGACTCCTACGAGCAGTACTTC
cdr3_aa: CASSLATGGDSYEQYF

clone_size: .
d_call: .
cdr3_length: 15
j_call: TRBJ2-1
v_call: TRBV10-2
cdr3_nt: TGCGCCAGCAGTGAGCCCGGGACTGGCTACAATGAGCAGTTCTTC
cdr3_aa: CASSEPGTGYNEQFF

clone_size: .
d_call: TRBD1
cdr3_length: 14
j_call: TRBJ2-4
v_call: TRBV2
cdr3_nt: TGTGCCAGCACATACAGGGGAGCCAAAAACATTCAGTACTTC
cdr3_aa: CASTYRGAKNIQYF

clone_size: few
d_call: .
cdr3_length: 14
j_call: TRBJ2-3
v_call: TRBV5-4
cdr3_nt: TGTGCCAGCAGCTTGGTGGCTAGCCGAGATACGCAGTATTTT
cdr3_aa: CASSLVASRDTQYF

clone_size: few
d_call: .
cdr3_length: 15
j_call: TRBJ1-1
v_call: TRBV4-1
cdr3_nt: TGCGCCAGCAGCCCAGTCGGTACAGAGAGCACTGAAGCTTTCTTT
cdr3_aa: CASSPVGTESTEAFF

clone_size: .
d_call: TRBD2
cdr3_length: 16
j_call: TRBJ2-2
v_call: TRBV20-1
cdr3_nt: TGCAGTGCTAGAGAGGCGGGACTAGCACCAACCGGGGAGCTGTTTTTT
cdr3_aa: CSAREAGLAPTGELFF

clone_size: .
d_call: TRBD1
cdr3_length: 16
j_call: TRBJ2-2
v_call: TRBV5-6
cdr3_nt: TGTGCCAGCACCTTCCGGGACAGGGGTTCACGCGGGGAGCTGTTTTTT
cdr3_aa: CASTFRDRGSRGELFF

clone_size: many
d_call: .
cdr3_length: 14
j_call: TRBJ2-4
v_call: TRBV20-1
cdr3_nt: TGCAGTGCCCAAAGTGGGGGGGCCAAAAACATTCAGTACTTC
cdr3_aa: CSAQSGGAKNIQYF

clone_size: many
d_call: .
cdr3_length: 14
j_call: TRBJ2-1
v_call: TRBV6-4
cdr3_nt: TGTGCCAGCAGTGCGGGGGACCGGCCGAATGAGCAGTTCTTC
cdr3_aa: CASSAGDRPNEQFF

clone_size: few
d_call: .
cdr3_length: 14
j_call: TRBJ2-6
v_call: TRBV20-1
cdr3_nt: TGCAGTGCTAGTTTGGACTCTGGGGCCAACGTCCTGACTTTC
cdr3_aa: CSASLDSGANVLTF

clone_size: .
d_call: .
cdr3_length: 14
j_call: TRBJ1-2
v_call: TRBV12-5
cdr3_nt: TGTGCTAGTGGTTTGAAGCTAGGCGGCGCGGGCTACACCTTC
cdr3_aa: CASGLKLGGAGYTF

clone_size: many
d_call: .
cdr3_length: 13
j_call: TRBJ2-7
v_call: TRBV12-3/TRBV12-4
cdr3_nt: TGTGCCAGCAGTTTAGCGCGTCTGGGCGAGCAGTACTTC
cdr3_aa: CASSLARLGEQYF

clone_size: .
d_call: .
cdr3_length: 15
j_call: TRBJ1-6
v_call: TRBV6-1
cdr3_nt: TGTGCCAGCAGTGAAGGGGCGGATTATAATTCACCCCTCCACTTT
cdr3_aa: CASSEGADYNSPLHF

clone_size: .
d_call: .
cdr3_length: 13
j_call: TRBJ2-5
v_call: TRBV9
cdr3_nt: TGTGCCAGCAGCGAATCCCTAGGAGAGACCCAGTACTTC
cdr3_aa: CASSESLGETQYF

clone_size: .
d_call: .
cdr3_length: 16
j_call: TRBJ2-3
v_call: TRBV15
cdr3_nt: TGTGCCACCAGCAGAGGCGGGGCAGGGATGACAGATACGCAGTATTTT
cdr3_aa: CATSRGGAGMTDTQYF

clone_size: .
d_call: TRBD2
cdr3_length: 12
j_call: TRBJ2-7
v_call: TRBV12-3/TRBV12-4
cdr3_nt: TGTGCCAGCAGTCAGGCGGGACTAGCATTCGACTTC
cdr3_aa: CASSQAGLAFDF

clone_size: few
d_call: .
cdr3_length: 13
j_call: TRBJ2-7
v_call: TRBV20-1
cdr3_nt: TGCAGTGCTCCCCTCGGGGGTCCCTACGAGCAGTACTTC
cdr3_aa: CSAPLGGPYEQYF

clone_size: few
d_call: TRBD1
cdr3_length: 12
j_call: TRBJ1-4
v_call: TRBV20-1
cdr3_nt: TGCAGTGCCAGACAGGGGAATGAAAAACTGTTTTTT
cdr3_aa: CSARQGNEKLFF

clone_size: many
d_call: .
cdr3_length: 15
j_call: TRBJ2-3
v_call: TRBV30
cdr3_nt: TGTGCCTGGAAACCCTGGCGGGTAACCACAGATACGCAGTATTTT
cdr3_aa: CAWKPWRVTTDTQYF

clone_size: .
d_call: .
cdr3_length: 14
j_call: TRBJ2-3
v_call: TRBV30
cdr3_nt: TGTGCCTGGAGGTTTGCCAGGGACGTAAATACGCAGTATTTT
cdr3_aa: CAWRFARDVNTQYF

clone_size: .
d_call: .
cdr3_length: 14
j_call: TRBJ1-2
v_call: TRBV3-1
cdr3_nt: TGTGCCAGCAGCCAAGATCAGGGGCCCTATGGCTACACCTTC
cdr3_aa: CASSQDQGPYGYTF

clone_size: many
d_call: TRBD2
cdr3_length: 17
j_call: TRBJ2-3
v_call: TRBV6-2/TRBV6-3
cdr3_nt: TGTGCCAGCAGTGACCCCACTAGCGGGGTCGTTTATGTTACGCAGTATTTT
cdr3_aa: CASSDPTSGVVYVTQYF

clone_size: many
d_call: .
cdr3_length: 13
j_call: TRBJ1-2
v_call: TRBV7-2
cdr3_nt: TGTGCCAGCAGATGGGGGGGGCCAGATGGCTACACCTTC
cdr3_aa: CASRWGGPDGYTF

clone_size: many
d_call: .
cdr3_length: 10
j_call: TRBJ2-1
v_call: TRBV29-1
cdr3_nt: TGCAGCGCACGGTTGATTGAGCAGTTCTTC
cdr3_aa: CSARLIEQFF

clone_size: few
d_call: TRBD1
cdr3_length: 17
j_call: TRBJ1-2
v_call: TRBV4-1
cdr3_nt: TGCGCCAGCAGCCAAGATATGTCCAGGGGGAGCCGCTATGGCTACACCTTC
cdr3_aa: CASSQDMSRGSRYGYTF

clone_size: many
d_call: TRBD1
cdr3_length: 12
j_call: TRBJ1-2
v_call: TRBV20-1
cdr3_nt: TGCAGTGCCGCGGACAGGGTCAGTGGCTACACCTTC
cdr3_aa: CSAADRVSGYTF